This is a list of T cell receptor beta chains from one sample in a study of Graves' ophthalmopathy and Graves' hyperthyroidism. TCRdb independently ran MiXCR on the multiplex PCR reads; one entry per CDR3 protein. The sample lists around 1,200,000 distinct CDR3 sequences, about two fifths occurring once. Sequencing was performed on peripheral blood or thyroid tissue (not recorded which). These receptors originate from an adult man with Graves' hyperthyroidism. The CDR3 runs from the conserved cysteine through the conserved F or W. The D gene is left open where the match is weak. Clone sizes are given selectively: once, few, many, or a class where the clone is expanded.

.	TRBJ1-1	.	TRBV11-3	CASSFPPWGRWTEAFF	TGTGCCAGCAGCTTCCCCCCATGGGGCCGGTGGACTGAAGCTTTCTTT
many	TRBJ1-1	.	TRBV7-3	CASSLDSRHTEAFF	TGTGCCAGCAGCTTGGACAGTCGGCACACTGAAGCTTTCTTT
.	TRBJ2-2	.	TRBV19	CASTAHDRTNTRELFF	TGTGCCAGTACCGCCCATGACAGGACAAACACCAGGGAGCTGTTTTTT
.	TRBJ2-5	.	TRBV5-1	CASNARGETQYF	TGCGCCAGCAACGCTAGGGGAGAGACCCAGTACTTC
.	TRBJ1-2	.	TRBV6-5	CASSTGGGPGNGYTF	TGTGCCAGCAGTACGGGGGGGGGGCCCGGAAATGGCTACACCTTC
many	TRBJ1-2	.	TRBV12-3/TRBV12-4	CASSPTGLLLYGYTF	TGTGCCAGCAGTCCTACCGGTTTGCTTCTCTATGGCTACACCTTC
.	TRBJ2-6	.	TRBV12-3/TRBV12-4	CASSFWTASGANVLTF	TGTGCCAGCAGTTTCTGGACAGCCTCTGGGGCCAACGTCCTGACTTTC
many	TRBJ2-5	.	TRBV13	CASSPTGLGQETQYF	TGTGCCAGCAGCCCTACAGGGTTAGGGCAAGAGACCCAGTACTTC
few	TRBJ2-7	.	TRBV6-5	CASSYSYQLYEQYF	TGTGCCAGCAGTTACTCGTATCAGTTGTACGAGCAGTACTTC
.	TRBJ1-4	.	TRBV7-9	CASSSAIRPVARREKLFF	TGTGCCAGCAGCTCCGCGATTAGACCGGTCGCTCGTAGGGAAAAACTGTTTTTT
few	TRBJ1-2	.	TRBV30	CAWSTDAYGYTF	TGTGCCTGGAGTACCGATGCATATGGCTACACCTTC
.	TRBJ1-1	.	TRBV10-3	CAISESEGRMTEALF	TGTGCCATCAGTGAGTCTGAGGGCAGGATGACTGAAGCTCTCTTT
few	TRBJ1-6	TRBD1	TRBV5-1	CASSLDHGTGVTPLHF	TGCGCCAGCAGCTTGGACCACGGGACAGGGGTAACACCCCTCCACTTT
many	TRBJ1-6	.	TRBV7-9	CASSNTDSPLHF	TGTGCCAGCAGCAACACTGATTCACCCCTCCACTTT
many	TRBJ1-5	.	TRBV6-6	CASEQTSGQPQHF	TGTGCCAGCGAGCAGACTTCGGGGCAGCCCCAGCATTTT
.	TRBJ1-6	TRBD1	TRBV11-3	CASSRGTGFYNSPLHF	TGTGCCAGCAGCCGTGGGACAGGCTTCTATAATTCACCCCTCCACTTT
.	TRBJ1-2	.	TRBV20-1	CSAADGGLGYTF	TGCAGTGCTGCCGATGGGGGCCTTGGTTACACCTTC
.	TRBJ1-1	.	TRBV24-1	CATTPGLAGGKAFF	TGTGCCACCACCCCGGGACTAGCGGGGGGTAAAGCTTTCTTT
.	TRBJ1-4	.	TRBV6-5	CASSVGALNEKLFF	TGTGCCAGCAGTGTGGGGGCATTAAATGAAAAACTGTTTTTT
.	TRBJ1-2	.	TRBV6-6	CASSIQGPGYTF	TGTGCCAGCAGTATACAGGGTCCCGGCTACACCTTC
.	TRBJ1-1	.	TRBV15	CATSSHMGAAFF	TGTGCCACCAGCAGCCACATGGGGGCAGCTTTCTTT
.	TRBJ1-5	.	TRBV30	CAWQSDRPNQPQHF	TGTGCCTGGCAGTCTGACAGACCCAATCAGCCCCAGCATTTT
.	TRBJ1-5	.	TRBV10-3	CAINDGRKNQPQHF	TGTGCCATCAACGATGGACGGAAGAATCAGCCCCAGCATTTT
many	TRBJ1-2	TRBD1	TRBV7-2	CASSLGTGGLGYTF	TGTGCCAGCAGCTTAGGGACAGGGGGCTTAGGCTACACCTTC
many	TRBJ1-4	.	TRBV30	CAWSVLNRGEKLFF	TGTGCCTGGAGTGTACTCAATAGGGGTGAAAAACTGTTTTTT
.	TRBJ2-5	.	TRBV29-1	CSVGEAHNQPQYF	TGCAGCGTTGGGGAGGCACACAATCAGCCCCAGTACTTC
many	TRBJ2-2	TRBD2	TRBV9	CASSALAGSYGELFF	TGTGCCAGCAGCGCCTTAGCGGGATCTTACGGGGAGCTGTTTTTT
few	TRBJ2-2	.	TRBV10-1	CASSEVAGGATNTGELFF	TGCGCCAGCAGTGAGGTGGCCGGGGGCGCTACTAACACCGGGGAGCTGTTTTTT
few	TRBJ1-5	TRBD1	TRBV20-1	CSARRTGGTGQPQHF	TGCAGTGCTAGGAGGACAGGGGGGACGGGGCAGCCCCAGCATTTT
many	TRBJ2-7	TRBD2	TRBV7-2	CASSSLSGKYEQYF	TGTGCCAGCAGCTCCCTTAGCGGGAAGTACGAGCAGTACTTC
.	TRBJ1-5	.	TRBV29-1	CRVTGALGQPQHF	TGCAGAGTCACGGGAGCACTCGGTCAGCCCCAGCATTTT
.	TRBJ1-6	.	TRBV20-1	CSASNRDNSPLHF	TGCAGTGCTAGTAACAGGGATAATTCACCCCTCCACTTT
few	TRBJ1-2	.	TRBV6-5	CASSAPLTWGGNGYTF	TGTGCCAGCAGTGCCCCTTTAACATGGGGCGGAAATGGCTACACCTTC
.	TRBJ2-2	.	TRBV12-3/TRBV12-4	CASSRTGGWNTGELFF	TGTGCCAGCAGCCGCACCGGGGGTTGGAACACCGGGGAGCTGTTTTTT
many	TRBJ1-6	.	TRBV10-3	CAISERLPGDSPLHF	TGTGCCATCAGTGAGCGACTCCCAGGGGATTCACCCCTCCACTTT
.	TRBJ1-5	.	TRBV10-3	CATSDGEPRDSPQHF	TGTGCCACCAGTGATGGGGAACCCCGGGATTCACCCCAGCATTTT
many	TRBJ2-2	.	TRBV10-3	CAIHLARTANTGELFF	TGTGCCATTCACCTTGCTCGAACGGCGAACACCGGGGAGCTGTTTTTT
few	TRBJ2-2	TRBD1	TRBV5-1	CASKRTGVTGELFF	TGCGCCAGCAAGAGGACAGGGGTGACCGGGGAGCTGTTTTTT
many	TRBJ1-1	TRBD1	TRBV29-1	CSVVHRGNTEAFF	TGCAGCGTTGTCCACAGGGGGAACACTGAAGCTTTCTTT
.	TRBJ1-1	TRBD1	TRBV24-1	CATSDRGTGSTEAFF	TGTGCCACCAGTGACCGCGGGACAGGGTCGACTGAAGCTTTCTTT
.	TRBJ2-7	TRBD1	TRBV29-1	CSVGDRRTYEQYF	TGCAGCGTGGGGGACAGGAGAACCTACGAGCAGTACTTC